Described below is a single TCR beta chain sequence and its context. The antigen remains undetermined. CDR1 and CDR2 (germline): MNHEY, SVGAGI. The CDR3 has 13 amino acids. V dropped 0 bases and J dropped 7 bases, with 9 bases sitting between them. Using immunoSEQ multiplex PCR, the repertoire was profiled, and TCRdb retains in-frame clones only, with some absent. Of approximately 120,000 clones listed, approximately 80% were seen once; the top ten hold around a quarter. This specimen belongs to a study of T cell responses to AZD1222 COVID-19 vaccine. General study findings and limits: CD4 TCRs linked to vaccination spanned spike, dominating at 160-218 and 743-854. Per reports, nearly half of all spike-specific TCRs target regions that are unmutated in variants. After the peak T cell response, and only then, were repertoires sampled. Seropositive at baseline were only a handful of AZD1222 recipients.

The input for sequencing was peripheral blood, taken 28 days after the second AZD1222 dose. The clonotype was recovered from an adult who received the AZD1222 COVID-19 vaccine. This rearrangement joins TRBV6-5 to TRBJ1-2; D remains ambiguous. In nucleotides, the CDR3 is TGTGCCAGCAGTTACTCGGGGTTCTCTGGCTACACCTTC. It encodes CASSYSGFSGYTF.